This T cell receptor beta chain appears in the sequencing data of a study of blood T cell repertoires in COVID-19. Study at large: The origin of the acute and convalescent COVID-19 samples was the United States, Italy and Spain. T cells, B-cell-depleted T cells, or PBMCs supplied cDNA or gDNA.

The CDR3 is 16 amino acids. CDR1 and CDR2 from the germline V gene are LNHDA and SQIVND (reference sequence). J was trimmed by 6 bases and V by 7 bases; bases with no gene match: 13. This clone was seen only a few times. Original methodology: The authors estimated nucleated cell counts from reference gene primer amplification. TCRdb's copy holds only in-frame clones and misses some; the assay was immunoSEQ multiplex PCR. Clonal size and the V and J genes are those of that table, whereas D and trimming came from the DNA. The sample holds over 65,000 clones, around 81% seen once. The sequence came from a man older than 75 with acute or convalescent COVID-19. Material: peripheral blood. V and J are TRBV19 and TRBJ2-2; TRBD1 agrees at 8 bases. In DNA form, the CDR3 reads TGTGCCAGTACCCGGACCGGACAGGGAAAGGCCGGGGAGCTGTTTTTT. Protein: CASTRTGQGKAGELFF.